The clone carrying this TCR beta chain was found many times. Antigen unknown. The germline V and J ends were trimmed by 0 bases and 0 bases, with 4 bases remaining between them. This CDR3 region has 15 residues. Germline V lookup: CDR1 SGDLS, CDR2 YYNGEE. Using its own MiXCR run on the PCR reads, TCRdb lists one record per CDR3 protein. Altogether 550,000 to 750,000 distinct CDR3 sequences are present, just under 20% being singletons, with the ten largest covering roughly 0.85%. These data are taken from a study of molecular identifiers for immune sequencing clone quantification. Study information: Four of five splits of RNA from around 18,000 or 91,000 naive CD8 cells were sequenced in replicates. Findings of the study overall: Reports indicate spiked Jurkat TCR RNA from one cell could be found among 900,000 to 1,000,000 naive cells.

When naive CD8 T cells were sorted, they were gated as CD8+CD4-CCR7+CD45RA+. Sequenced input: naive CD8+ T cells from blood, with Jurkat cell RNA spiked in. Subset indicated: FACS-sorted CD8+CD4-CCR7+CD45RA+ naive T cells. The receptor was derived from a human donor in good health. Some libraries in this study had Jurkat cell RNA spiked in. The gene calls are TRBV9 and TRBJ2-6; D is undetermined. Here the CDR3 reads CASSVVSSGANVLTF. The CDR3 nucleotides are TGTGCCAGCAGCGTAGTAAGCTCTGGGGCCAACGTCCTGACTTTC.